The 26 T cell receptor beta chains listed next were all sequenced from one sample in a study of CXCR3-negative and CXCR3-positive naive CD8 T cells. The libraries of TRB cDNA were prepared using 5' RACE with UMI labels. With the 5' RACE reads reprocessed, TCRdb shows one record per CDR3 protein and no DNA. The table for this sample gives approximately 83,000 distinct CDR3 sequences. The sequencing sample was made of naive CXCR3- CD8+ T cells from blood. The sample's subset: CD45RO-CCR7+CD27+CD95- naive CD8+ T cells lacking CXCR3 (TNR3-). The receptors derive from a human donor in good health. Some clones in this sample may be carry-over from other donors' samples.

The rearrangement links TRBV4-2 to TRBJ2-1; absent DNA, TCRdb's TRBD2 call cannot be checked. Germline V CDR1 and CDR2: LGHNA, YNFKEQ. This CDR3 contains 16 residues. CDR3 sequence: CASSQDLASGRDEQFF.

The chain links TRBV27 to TRBJ1-1. This CDR3 has 11 amino acids. In germline, CDR1 is MNHEY, CDR2 SMNVEV (reference sequence). This chain's CDR3 is CASIFGTEAFF.

This rearrangement joins TRBV4-1 to TRBJ2-1; TCRdb proposes TRBD2, but this gene call is untestable without DNA. Per germline, CDR1 MGHRA and CDR2 YSYEKL. The CDR3 is 14 residues long. This chain's CDR3 is CASSQEIGPPEQFF.

V is TRBV5-1 and J is TRBJ2-1; the TCRdb call, TRBD2, lacks DNA for checking. The germline gives CDR1 SGHRS, CDR2 YFSETQ. The CDR3 runs to 15 residues. The CDR3 loop is CASSLASGGKDEQFF.

The rearrangement links TRBV4-3 to TRBJ1-2; TCRdb outputs TRBD1, but without DNA this stays unchecked. This CDR3 spans 15 amino acids. Germline V gene sequence: CDR1 LGHNA, CDR2 YSLEER. CDR3: CASSQDRGPFYGYTF.

CDR3 region: CASSYEGGGNTGELFF. The chain joins TRBV6-5 to TRBJ2-2; TCRdb's D gene call, TRBD2, goes unchecked for lack of DNA. Per the germline V gene, CDR1 is MNHEY and CDR2 is SVGAGI. CDR3 length equals 16 residues.

The rearrangement links TRBV10-3 to TRBJ1-2; TCRdb gives TRBD1 as the D gene, but with no DNA this cannot be confirmed. Germline loops: CDR1 ENHRY, CDR2 SYGVKD. The CDR3 is 15 amino acids. CDR3 residues: CAISEGAGDSYGYTF.

The chain has TRBV12-3 or TRBV12-4 and TRBJ2-1; the TCRdb D gene call, TRBD1, has no DNA to confirm it. The length of the CDR3 is 12 residues. The CDR3 region is CASSWTDNEQFF.

The gene calls are TRBV28 and TRBJ2-2; TCRdb proposes TRBD2, but this gene call is untestable without DNA. CDR1 is MDHEN and CDR2 is SYDVKM in the germline V gene. This CDR3 has 16 amino acids. The CDR3 reads CASSSIAGNWAGELFF.

The genes are TRBV3-1 and TRBJ2-7; without DNA, the TCRdb call of TRBD2 cannot be checked. Germline lookup yields CDR1 LGHDT and CDR2 YNNKEL (reference sequence). The CDR3 is 15 residues long. CDR3 residues: CAGSLGGALSYEQYF.

This chain joins TRBV20-1 and TRBJ2-7; TCRdb picks TRBD1, but there is no DNA to check that call. The CDR3 loop spans 13 amino acids. CDR1 DFQATT and CDR2 SNEGSKA come from the germline V gene (reference sequence). The CDR3 sequence is CSARADRAYEQYF.

The chain uses TRBV10-3 and TRBJ1-1. There are 15 residues in the CDR3. Per the germline V gene, CDR1 is ENHRY and CDR2 is SYGVKD. This CDR3 is CAISEPTEGWTEAFF.

The V and J genes are TRBV12-3 or TRBV12-4 and TRBJ2-1; TCRdb selects TRBD2, and the lack of DNA leaves this call unchecked. The CDR3 runs 14 residues. CDR3: CASMGTSGYNEQFF.

CDR3: CAGVVAKNIQYF. This chain links TRBV6-4 with TRBJ2-4. The germline V gene has CDR1 MRHNA and CDR2 SNTAGT. The CDR3 length is 12 residues.

V gene TRBV29-1 combines with J gene TRBJ1-2; lacking DNA, the TRBD1 call made by TCRdb goes unchecked. There are 13 residues in the CDR3. CDR1 SQVTM and CDR2 ANQGSEA come from the germline V gene. CDR3 residues: CSVEGGTGDGYTF.

V and J are TRBV20-1 and TRBJ2-2; TCRdb indicates TRBD1, and absent DNA this call remains unverified. The CDR3 length is 16 residues. CDR1 and CDR2 from the germline V gene are DFQATT and SNEGSKA (reference sequence). The CDR3: CSARDRTGGVSGELFF.

The chain carries TRBV4-2 and TRBJ2-2. The germline V gene has CDR1 LGHNA and CDR2 YNFKEQ. The CDR3 spans 12 residues. CDR3 amino acids: CASSQSDGELFF.

The chain combines TRBV7-9 with TRBJ2-2; TCRdb outputs TRBD2, but without DNA this stays unchecked. Germline lookup yields CDR1 SEHNR and CDR2 FQNEAQ (reference sequence). There are 15 residues in the CDR3. The CDR3 protein is CASSKLEGLVGELFF. Complete variable domain (other parts from reference TRBV7-9 and TRBJ2-2): DTGVSQNPRHKITKRGQNVTFRCDPISEHNRLYWYRQTLGQGPEFLTYFQNEAQLEKSRLLSDRFSAERPKGSFSTLEIQRTEQGDSAMYLCASSKLEGLVGELFFGEGSRLTVL.

The gene calls are TRBV12-3 or TRBV12-4 and TRBJ2-5; the TCRdb D gene call, TRBD2, has no DNA to confirm it. This CDR3 region has 13 residues. CDR3 sequence reads: CASSSRDLETQYF.

This chain links TRBV27 with TRBJ2-1. This CDR3 has 15 amino acids. Germline CDR1 is MNHEY and CDR2 is SMNVEV (reference sequence). CDR3 region: CASSLFSVAIHEQFF.

The V and J genes are TRBV12-3 or TRBV12-4 and TRBJ2-7; the TRBD1 assignment by TCRdb is unverifiable without DNA. The CDR3 sequence is 14 residues long. CDR3 region: CASSPGRGTYEQYF.

The V gene is TRBV11-2, the J gene TRBJ2-1; TCRdb's D call, TRBD1, is unchecked because there is no DNA. The germline CDR1 and CDR2 sequences are SGHAT and FQNNGV. This CDR3 region has 13 residues. This CDR3 is CASSLAHGQEQFF.

The chain has TRBV7-8 and TRBJ2-3; with no DNA, the TCRdb D assignment of TRBD1 cannot be verified. CDR3 length: 15 residues. In germline, CDR1 is SGHVS, CDR2 FQNEAQ. This CDR3 reads CASRPQGGPTDTQYF.

The V call is TRBV9, the J call TRBJ2-5; absent DNA, TCRdb's TRBD2 call cannot be checked. CDR3 length: 14 residues. Germline CDR1 and CDR2: SGDLS and YYNGEE. CDR3 amino acids: CASSELAAQETQYF.

The rearrangement joins TRBV20-1 to TRBJ2-7; without DNA, the TCRdb call of TRBD2 cannot be checked. CDR3 size: 13 residues. The germline V gene encodes CDR1 DFQATT and CDR2 SNEGSKA (reference sequence). CDR3 sequence reads: CSARRDLGNEQYF.

This chain uses TRBV7-2 with TRBJ2-7; TCRdb's D call of TRBD1 is untestable without DNA. CDR3 length equals 13 residues. The germline CDR1 and CDR2 sequences are SGHTA and FQGNSA. CDR3 protein: CASSPGDSREQYF.